The present T cell receptor beta chain was sequenced within a study of cytotoxic CD8 clonotypes in ibrutinib-treated CLL listed by TCRdb under 2021. A note on the overall study: The cohort had about a dozen relapsed/refractory and more than 14 treatment-naive patients; some 17 were IGHV unmutated. Longitudinal samples were obtainable from about 30% of the 86 participants in the trial. The response samples were drawn at a median of roughly twelve months into treatment, with a range of about 6 to 36 months. Partial responses were observed in roughly 24 patients and complete responses in 2; after a median follow-up of 68 months, remission was maintained in 14 patients and progression was observed in roughly 12. Samples averaged approximately 250,000 productive templates and 90,000 to 100,000 productive rearrangements. Cryopreserved peripheral blood mononuclear cells were collected before treatment, at response, and at either disease progression or sustained remission. Beyond this particular receptor, the publication reports: Sampling times were not matched between sustained-remission and progressing patients, and lymph node repertoires were not studied. Public clonotypes were found to be uncommon and were observed to contract or remain stable during treatment; the increase in clonality was shown to reflect expansion of private clonotypes at ibrutinib response. An increase in clonality was observed at ibrutinib response, with clonality remaining stable during sustained remission and falling back toward baseline at progression. At baseline, clonality was higher than in age-matched healthy donors and showed a strong correlation with circulating CD8+ T-cell counts.

On a MiSeq, deep resolution sequencing aimed for a depth between 1 in 1 million and 1 in 200,000 T cells, with each clonotype covered 10x on average. The immunoSEQ hsTCRB Kit was used to generate TCR beta libraries. Per the original workflow: ImmunoSEQ Data Assistant and ImmunoSEQ Analyzer were used for data analysis, and V, D and J genes were assigned according to IMGT definitions. Clonality, which ranges from 0 to 1, was calculated by subtracting the normalized Shannon entropy of productive rearrangement frequencies from one. Only overrepresented clonotypes making up at least 0.05% of each patient's repertoire were included in the public clonotype analysis. About twelve age-matched healthy donor repertoires from immuneACCESS were used as controls for clonality. TCRdb took over this immuneACCESS table, retaining in-frame rearrangements with V and J assigned. Such tables are incomplete; in checked studies, under half of the missing clones stem from an unresolved V gene, and the remainder is unexplained. V, J and clone size reflect that table, while D and trimming were determined from the DNA. The sample has some 27,000 clones on record, approximately 62% of them singletons. The ten biggest clones cover less than 6% of the sample.

This clone has just a few counts. The clone's antigen remains unknown. No quality values exist for individual bases; no much larger clone is one base distant. The CDR3 starts with the cysteine, ends with the phenylalanine, and has 12 residues. The entry retains the CDR3 DNA only, 36 bases that are in frame from base 1. The junction carries 13 bases between V and J, which are trimmed by 4 bases and 8 bases respectively. CDR1 SGHTS and CDR2 YDEGEE are derived from the germline V gene. For TCR beta library preparation, 1.5 to 2 micrograms of genomic DNA were extracted from the cryopreserved PBMCs. Longitudinal blood samples from CLL patients on ibrutinib monotherapy underwent high-throughput TCR beta sequencing. The patients took part in an open-label, single-center phase 2 trial of ibrutinib monotherapy.

This clonotype was obtained from a human donor with chronic lymphocytic leukemia. Recombination connected TRBV5-8 to TRBJ2-7, with the D gene not confidently named. The material was PBMCs, obtained before ibrutinib treatment. The DNA sequence is as follows: TGTGCCAGCAGCCTAAGACCGACCCAGCAGTACTTC. This yields the protein CASSLRPTQQYF.